One and the same sample provided the 24 T cell receptor beta chains below, sequenced in a study of cytomegalovirus exposure and HLA in healthy donors. The study ran its PCR with 60 Vbeta and 13 Jbeta primers. Assay: immunoSEQ multiplex PCR; the TCRdb copy retains only in-frame clones and omits some. The sample has roughly 150,000 clones, roughly 72% seen once; the top ten hold roughly 1.4%. What was sequenced was PBMCs. Receptors were obtained from a middle-aged man in good health and CMV-seronegative.

CDR3 protein: CASSLGDRDQETQYF. The CDR3 DNA sequence: TGTGCCAGCAGCTTAGGGGACAGGGACCAAGAGACCCAGTACTTC. The chain links TRBV7-9 to TRBJ2-5; 9 positions agree with TRBD1. The V segment lost 1 base and the J segment 0 bases; nucleotides outside the gene matches: 0. Germline CDR1 reads SEHNR; CDR2 reads FQNEAQ (reference sequence). The CDR3 runs to 15 residues.

This chain uses TRBV5-6 with TRBJ2-3, with a weak D call TRBD1 (5 bases). The germline V gene encodes CDR1 SGHDT and CDR2 YYEEEE. CDR3 size: 15 residues. Trimming pared 2 bases from V and 8 bases from J, leaving 18 bases between. The CDR3 bases are TGTGCCAGCAGCTTCTGGGGCCTCAGGACGGGTACGCAGTATTTT. Translating it yields CASSFWGLRTGTQYF.

The chain uses TRBV21-1 and TRBJ2-7; the table's D call, TRBD1, was not checked against the DNA. TRBV21-1 has pseudogene status. This CDR3 has 15 residues. The CDR3 DNA reads as TGTGCCAGCAGCAAATCCGGACAGGGCCATTACGAGCAGTACGTC. Its protein is CASSKSGQGHYEQYV.

The gene calls are TRBV7-2 and TRBJ1-2; D unclear. This CDR3 region has 12 residues. V dropped 3 bases and J dropped 6 bases, with 8 bases sitting between them. The germline V gene has CDR1 SGHTA and CDR2 FQGNSA. DNA for the CDR3: TGTGCCAGCAGCTTCCGGGATCATGGCTACACCTTC. It specifies CASSFRDHGYTF.

The chain carries TRBV7-6 and TRBJ2-1; the match to TRBD2 covers 8 bases. The V gene end was trimmed by 2 bases and the J gene end by 4 bases; junction bases not matched to a gene: 7. The germline V gene encodes CDR1 SGHVS and CDR2 FNYEAQ. The CDR3 covers 16 residues. The CDR3 is CASSLYTGGTYNEQFF. DNA for the CDR3: TGTGCCAGCAGCTTATACACGGGAGGGACGTACAATGAGCAGTTCTTC.

The chain has TRBV9 and TRBJ2-2; D uncertain. CDR3 length: 15 amino acids. The germline CDR1 and CDR2 sequences are SGDLS and YYNGEE. V dropped 3 bases and J dropped 0 bases, with 9 bases sitting between them. The CDR3 loop is CASSDTVTNTGELFF. CDR3 DNA: TGTGCCAGCAGCGATACAGTTACGAACACCGGGGAGCTGTTTTTT.

The genes are TRBV7-6 and TRBJ2-1; TRBD2 aligns across 9 bases. Germline V CDR1 and CDR2: SGHVS, FNYEAQ. With V trimmed by 1 base and J by 6 bases, 7 bases remained unmatched. The CDR3 runs 16 residues. Here the CDR3 DNA reads TGTGCCAGCAGCTTAGTCGTGACTAGCGGCATCAATGAGCAGTTCTTC. Protein product: CASSLVVTSGINEQFF. Filled out from reference TRBV7-6 and TRBJ2-1, the complete variable domain reads GAGVSQSPRYKVTKRGQDVALRCDPISGHVSLYWYRQALGQGPEFLTYFNYEAQQDKSGLPNDRFSAERPEGSISTLTIQRTEQRDSAMYRCASSLVVTSGINEQFFGPGTRLTVL.

This chain links TRBV6-1 with TRBJ2-1, with 9 bases identical to TRBD2. Germline loops: CDR1 MNHNS, CDR2 SASEGT. The length of the CDR3 is 14 residues. The junction had 7 bases not matched to a gene; V was cut back by 7 bases and J by 6 bases. The CDR3 DNA reads as TGTGCCAGCATAGGGCTAGCGGGACTCAATGAGCAGTTCTTC. This sequence encodes CASIGLAGLNEQFF.

This chain joins TRBV9 and TRBJ1-4; 9 bases align to TRBD1. CDR1 is SGDLS and CDR2 is YYNGEE in the germline V gene. After removal of 3 bases from V and 0 bases from J, the junction contained 3 bases not matched to a gene. The length of the CDR3 is 16 residues. CDR3 in amino acids: CASSEGQGTTNEKLFF. In nucleotides, the CDR3 is TGTGCCAGCAGCGAGGGACAGGGAACAACTAATGAAAAACTGTTTTTT.

Details on this clone: Relative to the germline gene, one junction end is altered; a read error may explain this. The chain combines TRBV5-6 with TRBJ2-4; no firm D call. This CDR3 comprises 14 residues. Per germline, CDR1 SGHDT and CDR2 YYEEEE. CDR3 in amino acids: CASSFSGTKNSQYF. The CDR3 DNA follows: TGTGCCAGCAGCTTTTCAGGTACGAAAAACAGTCAGTACTTC.

This chain links TRBV11-2 with TRBJ2-7, with TRBD1 identical over 9 bases. V dropped 1 base and J dropped 2; count of bases not matched to a gene: 0. The CDR3 loop spans 14 amino acids. CDR1 SGHAT and CDR2 FQNNGV come from the germline V gene. CDR3 sequence (DNA): TGTGCCAGCAGCTTAGGGACAGGGGCCTACGAGCAGTACTTC. This translates into CASSLGTGAYEQYF.

The V and J genes are TRBV7-2 and TRBJ2-1; TRBD2 agrees at 9 bases. The CDR3 covers 15 residues. Germline CDR1 and CDR2: SGHTA and FQGNSA. The V and J ends lost 1 base and 4 bases, in that order; junction bases with no gene match: 2. CDR3 nucleotides: TGTGCCAGCAGCTTAGAGACTAGCGGATACAATGAGCAGTTCTTC. Amino acids: CASSLETSGYNEQFF.

The V and J genes are TRBV5-4 and TRBJ2-5; 11 nucleotides align to TRBD2. The junction had 12 bases not matched to a gene; V was cut back by 10 bases and J by 4 bases. CDR1 is SGHNT and CDR2 is YYREEE in the germline V gene (reference sequence). CDR3 length: 15 residues. The CDR3 region is CAGTWTSGPGETQYF. CDR3 nucleotides: TGTGCCGGAACCTGGACTAGCGGGCCCGGAGAGACCCAGTACTTC.

This clone was detected a few times. The rearrangement uses TRBV10-3 and TRBJ1-6; no clear D. Trimming shortened V by 0 bases and J by 0 bases, and 6 bases separated the two germline ends. Germline V gene sequence: CDR1 ENHRY, CDR2 SYGVKD. This CDR3 is 16 amino acids long. This CDR3 is CAISESGSSYNSPLHF. CDR3 nucleotides: TGTGCCATCAGTGAGTCCGGGAGCTCCTATAATTCACCCCTCCACTTT.

Notes on this clone: A junction boundary mismatches the germline segment, possibly from a read error. The rearrangement joins TRBV7-8 to TRBJ2-6; the match to TRBD1 covers 10 bases. The germline CDR1 and CDR2 sequences are SGHVS and FQNEAQ. This CDR3 is built from 20 residues. Written as DNA, the CDR3 is TGTGCCAGCAGCGCCCTGACAGGGGGCCAAATTCATGATGGGGCCAACGGCCTGACTTTC. Residues: CASSALTGGQIHDGANGLTF.

This chain connects TRBV2 to TRBJ1-4; no reliable D call. CDR1 is SNHLY, CDR2 FYNNEI, per germline. The V end was cut by 4 bases, the J end by 7 bases, with 16 bases between. This CDR3 contains 15 residues. The CDR3 loop reads CASSGPGLMGEKLFF. The CDR3 DNA follows: TGTGCCAGCAGTGGGCCGGGGTTAATGGGTGAAAAACTGTTTTTT.

V usage is TRBV2 and J usage is TRBJ1-5; D unclear. This CDR3 contains 12 residues. V was clipped by 3 bases and J by 7 bases, with 7 bases between them. Germline lookup yields CDR1 SNHLY and CDR2 FYNNEI. The CDR3 nucleotides read TGTGCCAGCAGTGAGGCGGGACAGCCCCAGCATTTT. Protein: CASSEAGQPQHF.

The rearrangement joins TRBV7-3 to TRBJ2-2; tentatively, D is TRBD2 (5 bases). From germline, CDR1 is SGHTA and CDR2 FQGTGA. The V gene lost 5 bases and the J gene lost 1 base, with 14 bases spanning the gap. This CDR3 is built from 16 residues. This CDR3 is CASSQNGGWNTGELFF. The CDR3, as DNA: TGTGCCAGCAGCCAAAATGGAGGCTGGAACACCGGGGAGCTGTTTTTT.

The V call is TRBV6-5, the J call TRBJ1-1, with a weak D call TRBD1 (6 bases). The CDR3 covers 13 residues. Between the trimmed V and J ends, which lost 8 bases and 5 bases, there was a span of 15 bases. CDR1 and CDR2 (germline): MNHEY, SVGAGI. CDR3 sequence reads: CASRPTGGTEAFF. The CDR3, as DNA: TGTGCCAGCCGTCCGACAGGCGGGACTGAAGCTTTCTTT.

The V gene is TRBV30, the J gene TRBJ2-1; no clear D. Germline V gene data show CDR1 as GTSNPN and CDR2 as SVGIG (reference sequence). Trimming left V 3 bases short and J 4 bases short, with 13 bases between. The CDR3 is made up of 14 amino acids. The CDR3 loop is CAWSLVDMYNEQFF. The CDR3 DNA is TGTGCCTGGAGCCTAGTAGATATGTACAATGAGCAGTTCTTC.

The V call is TRBV4-1, the J call TRBJ2-5; 7 nucleotides match TRBD1. The length of the CDR3 is 14 residues. Germline CDR1 reads MGHRA; CDR2 reads YSYEKL. V shed 2 bases, J shed 7 bases, and the junction held 7 bases outside the gene matches. CDR3 in amino acids: CASSQPGGEATQYF. CDR3 coding DNA: TGCGCCAGCAGCCAACCAGGGGGTGAGGCGACCCAGTACTTC.

The rearrangement uses TRBV10-3 and TRBJ1-1; the D is unclear. Between the trimmed V and J ends, which lost 7 bases and 0 bases, there was a span of 9 bases. From germline, CDR1 is ENHRY and CDR2 SYGVKD. This CDR3 is 13 amino acids long. The CDR3 protein is CAITIEMNTEAFF. The CDR3 bases are TGTGCCATCACAATAGAGATGAACACTGAAGCTTTCTTT.

On this clone itself: One end of the junction does not line up with germline, which may come from a read error. The chain has TRBV7-9 and TRBJ1-2; the D is unclear. The CDR3 extends over 13 amino acids. Germline V CDR1 and CDR2: SEHNR, FQNEAQ (reference sequence). The CDR3 DNA sequence: TGTTCCAGCAGCTTACTGCTCGGCTATGGCTACACCTTC. Translating gives CSSSLLLGYGYTF.

V gene TRBV18 combines with J gene TRBJ2-3; 10 bases match TRBD2. Germline CDR1 is KGHSH and CDR2 is LQKENI. The length of the CDR3 is 16 residues. J was trimmed by 6 bases and V by 3 bases; bases with no gene match: 9. The CDR3 here is CASSPLTSGKGDTQYF. CDR3 in DNA: TGTGCCAGCTCACCGCTTACTAGCGGGAAAGGCGATACGCAGTATTTT.